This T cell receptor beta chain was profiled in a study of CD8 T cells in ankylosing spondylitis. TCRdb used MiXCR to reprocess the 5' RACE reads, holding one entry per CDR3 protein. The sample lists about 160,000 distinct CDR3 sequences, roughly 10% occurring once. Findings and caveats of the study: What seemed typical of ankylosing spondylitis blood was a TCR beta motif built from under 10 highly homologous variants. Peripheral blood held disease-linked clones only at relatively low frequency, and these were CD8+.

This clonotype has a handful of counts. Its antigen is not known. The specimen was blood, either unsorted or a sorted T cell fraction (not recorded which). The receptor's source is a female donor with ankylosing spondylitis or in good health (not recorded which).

CDR3 bases: TGTGCCAGCAGCGCCGGACAGGGATTTGAGGATGAGCAGTTCTTC. It is translated as CASSAGQGFEDEQFF. J is TRBJ2-1 and V is TRBV9, with 8 positions matching TRBD1. Per the germline V gene, CDR1 is SGDLS and CDR2 is YYNGEE. This CDR3 is 15 amino acids long. Trimming at V came to 3 bases and at J to 8 bases, leaving 10 bases not matched to a gene.